The 4 T cell receptor beta chains below come from one sample, sequenced in a study of shared clonotypes between healthy human individuals (dated by TCRdb to the early 2020s). The library was produced with the immunoSEQ multiplex PCR assay. The table was pulled from immuneACCESS by TCRdb, which kept in-frame rearrangements only. Such tables lose some clones; where checked, under half of the loss comes from unresolved V genes, and the rest has no known cause. A total of roughly 2.5 million clones appear in this sample, 85% to 95% of them only once. The ten largest clones add up to more than 0.12% of the sample. The specimen sequenced was naive CD4+ T cells sorted from blood. The cell subset or site label here, explained by the study, means: CD45RA+ positively selected. The receptors derive from a man aged 18 to 29 in good health.

This chain links TRBV7-2 with TRBJ2-5; tentatively, D is TRBD2 (5 bases). V gave up 5 bases and J gave up 10 bases, with 14 bases separating them. Germline CDR1 and CDR2: SGHTA and FQGNSA. This CDR3 is 12 amino acids long. The CDR3 reads CASSPSTGNQYF. DNA of the CDR3: TGTGCCAGCAGCCCTTCGACGGGAAACCAGTACTTC.

The chain employs TRBV7-2 and TRBJ2-7, with D perhaps TRBD1 or TRBD2 (5 bases each). CDR3 length: 15 residues. V gave up 5 bases and J gave up 3 bases, with 17 bases separating them. Germline CDR1 and CDR2: SGHTA and FQGNSA. The CDR3 sequence: CASSPRGGRIYEQYF. CDR3 coding DNA: TGTGCCAGCAGCCCCCGGGGCGGGCGGATCTACGAGCAGTACTTC. The entire variable domain, with the rest obtained from reference TRBV7-2 and TRBJ2-7, is as follows: GAGVSQSPSNKVTEKGKDVELRCDPISGHTALYWYRQSLGQGLEFLIYFQGNSAPDKSGLPSDRFSAERTGGSVSTLTIQRTQQEDSAVYLCASSPRGGRIYEQYFGPGTRLTVT.

The J gene is TRBJ1-1, the V gene TRBV5-1; the D gene is possibly TRBD1 (5 bases). Trimming stripped 0 bases from V and 5 bases from J, with 17 bases between. The CDR3 runs to 16 residues. Germline CDR1 and CDR2: SGHRS and YFSETQ. CDR3 DNA sequence: TGCGCCAGCAGCTTGGCCGGGGCAGGGTTGGAAACTGAAGCTTTCTTT. As protein: CASSLAGAGLETEAFF.

This chain uses TRBV27 with TRBJ2-2, with 8 bases aligning to TRBD1. The CDR3 runs 17 residues. Germline assignment: CDR1 MNHEY and CDR2 SMNVEV (reference sequence). Trimming removed 6 bases from V and 6 bases from J; junction bases left unmatched: 15. CDR3 in amino acids: CASRKDRAPEVAGELFF. For the CDR3, the DNA is TGTGCCAGCAGGAAGGACAGGGCCCCCGAGGTAGCCGGGGAGCTGTTTTTT.